Listed here are 16 T cell receptor beta chains from one sample, sequenced in a study of PD-L1 blockade in urothelial cancer. Some clones are missing from TCRdb's copy, which holds only in-frame ones; the method was immunoSEQ multiplex PCR. The data show about 20,000 clones, about 90% seen once. This specimen consisted of PBMCs, obtained around atezolizumab (anti-PD-L1) treatment. The receptors derive from a man aged 50-59 years with urothelial cancer.

The chain employs TRBV6-1 and TRBJ1-5; D unresolved. The CDR3 loop spans 17 amino acids. The V gene lost 1 base and the J gene lost 1 base, with 14 bases spanning the gap. From germline, CDR1 is MNHNS and CDR2 SASEGT. The CDR3 sequence is CASSEGARLPSNQPQHF. The CDR3 nucleotides are TGTGCCAGCAGTGAAGGTGCACGACTTCCAAGCAATCAGCCCCAGCATTTT.

The chain combines TRBV25-1 with TRBJ1-4, with D uncertain. The V end was cut by 3 bases, the J end by 7 bases, with 12 bases between. Germline CDR1 and CDR2: MGHDK and SYGVNS. This CDR3 is built from 14 residues. CDR3 in DNA: TGTGCCAGCAGTGACCGACAAGAGAGTGAAAAACTGTTTTTT. Amino acid sequence: CASSDRQESEKLFF.

This rearrangement joins TRBV11-2 to TRBJ1-6, with D tentatively TRBD1 (6 bases). Trimming stripped 5 bases from V and 9 bases from J, with 29 bases between. Germline V CDR1 and CDR2: SGHAT, FQNNGV. This CDR3 comprises 19 residues. CDR3 DNA: TGTGCCAGCAGCCAAACTCTGACTACAGCCGGGACATCTCGTTCACCCCTCCACTTT. Residues: CASSQTLTTAGTSRSPLHF.

This sequence joins TRBV5-6 and TRBJ1-5; 7 positions agree with TRBD1. With V trimmed by 4 bases and J by 3 bases, 4 bases remained unmatched. The CDR3 extends over 14 amino acids. Germline V gene lookup returns CDR1 SGHDT and CDR2 YYEEEE. The CDR3, as DNA: TGTGCCAGCAGCCAAACAGGGGACAATCAGCCCCAGCATTTT. Translated: CASSQTGDNQPQHF.

The chain couples TRBV28 to TRBJ2-7, with D possibly matching TRBD2 (6 bases). V lost 6 bases to trimming and J lost 2 bases, with 17 bases between them. Germline lookup yields CDR1 MDHEN and CDR2 SYDVKM. The CDR3 sequence is 15 residues long. For the CDR3, the DNA is TGTGCCAGCAGCCAATGGAGGGGCCCCACCTACGAGCAGTACTTC. Translated: CASSQWRGPTYEQYF.

The rearrangement joins TRBV11-3 to TRBJ2-1; D perhaps matches TRBD2 (7 bases). Looked up from germline, CDR1 is SGHNT and CDR2 is YENEEA. The CDR3 has 15 residues. V lost 3 bases and J lost 5, with 14 bases in between. As DNA, the CDR3 is TGTGCCAGCAGCTTGGAGTCGGGGGGCCACAATGAGCAGTTCTTC. Encoded protein: CASSLESGGHNEQFF. Full variable domain (outside the CDR3, taken from reference TRBV11-3 and TRBJ2-1): EAGVVQSPRYKIIEKKQPVAFWCNPISGHNTLYWYLQNLGQGPELLIRYENEEAVDDSQLPKDRFSAERLKGVDSTLKIQPAELGDSAVYLCASSLESGGHNEQFFGPGTRLTVL.

The CDR3 nucleotides read TGTGCCAGCAGTGAATCGAATCGGCAGGGGGCCTACAATGAGCAGTTCTTC. This gives the protein CASSESNRQGAYNEQFF. The chain joins TRBV25-1 to TRBJ2-1; TRBD1 matches at 7 bases. This CDR3 is built from 17 residues. Germline V gene data show CDR1 as MGHDK and CDR2 as SYGVNS. Losses at the gene ends were 1 base for V and 2 bases for J; bases not matched to a gene: 8.

To note about this clone: The sample carries other DNA sequences with the same CDR3. V usage is TRBV9 and J usage is TRBJ2-6, with 10 bases identical to TRBD1. The ends lost 2 bases at V and 0 bases at J; junction bases unmatched: 14. The CDR3 contains 21 residues. Germline lookup yields CDR1 SGDLS and CDR2 YYNGEE. The CDR3 region has the DNA TGTGCCAGCAGCGTTCGTTTCGACAGGGGGCTTAGGTCCTCTGGGGCCAACGTCCTGACTTTC. Residues: CASSVRFDRGLRSSGANVLTF.

The chain is built from TRBV11-1 and TRBJ1-1, with 7 bases aligning to TRBD1. V lost 4 bases, J lost 0 bases, and 11 bases stayed unmatched. The CDR3 covers 17 residues. CDR1 is SGHAT, CDR2 FQDESV, per germline (reference sequence). CDR3 amino acids: CASSSKTGKVLNTEAFF. As DNA, the CDR3 is TGTGCCAGCAGCTCGAAGACAGGGAAGGTCCTGAACACTGAAGCTTTCTTT.

For the CDR3, the DNA is TGTGCCAGCAGCTTGCGGGTTAGGAATTCACCCCTCCACTTT. It translates to CASSLRVRNSPLHF. The rearrangement uses TRBV5-5 and TRBJ1-6; D is uncertain. The CDR3 sequence is 14 residues long. Trimming pared 1 base from V and 7 bases from J, leaving 9 bases between. Per germline, CDR1 SGHKS and CDR2 YYEKEE (reference sequence).

This clone came up once. This chain joins TRBV19 and TRBJ1-5; D gene ambiguous. The ends were cut back, 3 bases at V and 0 bases at J, with 6 bases in the middle. CDR3 length equals 14 residues. Germline V gene lookup returns CDR1 LNHDA and CDR2 SQIVND (reference sequence). CDR3 sequence (DNA): TGTGCCAGTAGTATTCCCGGTAGCAATCAGCCCCAGCATTTT. It specifies CASSIPGSNQPQHF.

The chain recombines TRBV19 with TRBJ1-4; 8 bases align to TRBD1. The CDR3 covers 16 residues. After removal of 6 bases from V and 8 bases from J, the junction contained 14 bases not matched to a gene. The V gene's germline CDR1 is LNHDA and CDR2 SQIVND (reference sequence). CDR3 residues: CASSTSGQGRHEKLFF. The CDR3 coding sequence is TGTGCCAGTAGCACATCAGGACAGGGAAGGCACGAAAAACTGTTTTTT.

This clone came up once. This chain joins TRBV4-3 and TRBJ1-5, with 8 bases fitting TRBD1. V was pared by 0 bases and J by 7 bases, with 5 bases of the junction left unmatched. Per the germline V gene, CDR1 is LGHNA and CDR2 is YSLEER. The CDR3 contains 15 residues. The CDR3 region has the DNA TGCGCCAGCAGCCAAGAACGGACAGGGAGCCAGCCCCAGCATTTT. It yields the protein CASSQERTGSQPQHF.

The chain uses TRBV9 and TRBJ1-1; D might be TRBD1 (5 bases). V gave up 3 bases and J gave up 4 bases, with 19 bases separating them. Germline lookup yields CDR1 SGDLS and CDR2 YYNGEE. The CDR3 has 16 amino acids. This chain's CDR3 is CASSGVGGGFGTEAFF. CDR3 nucleotide sequence: TGTGCCAGCAGCGGAGTTGGGGGGGGATTTGGCACTGAAGCTTTCTTT.

This chain connects TRBV5-4 to TRBJ1-2, with D perhaps matching TRBD1 (5 bases). V was shortened by 4 bases and J by 5 bases, with 24 bases between the two germline ends. Germline V gene sequence: CDR1 SGHNT, CDR2 YYREEE (reference sequence). This CDR3 comprises 17 residues. The CDR3 DNA reads as TGTGCCAGCAGCGCCGGACCGGGGGAGGCCGTACTATATGGCTACACCTTC. Translated: CASSAGPGEAVLYGYTF. The complete variable domain, with remaining parts taken from reference TRBV5-4 and TRBJ1-2, reads ETGVTQSPTHLIKTRGQQVTLRCSSQSGHNTVSWYQQALGQGPQFIFQYYREEENGRGNFPPRFSGLQFPNYSSELNVNALELDDSALYLCASSAGPGEAVLYGYTFGSGTRLTVV.

V is TRBV11-3 and J is TRBJ2-1; 8 bases fit TRBD2. J was trimmed by 9 bases and V by 4 bases; bases with no gene match: 5. The CDR3 consists of 13 residues. Looked up from germline, CDR1 is SGHNT and CDR2 is YENEEA. Here the CDR3 reads CASSSTSGSEQFF. The CDR3 DNA sequence: TGTGCCAGCAGCTCCACAAGCGGGAGTGAGCAGTTCTTC.